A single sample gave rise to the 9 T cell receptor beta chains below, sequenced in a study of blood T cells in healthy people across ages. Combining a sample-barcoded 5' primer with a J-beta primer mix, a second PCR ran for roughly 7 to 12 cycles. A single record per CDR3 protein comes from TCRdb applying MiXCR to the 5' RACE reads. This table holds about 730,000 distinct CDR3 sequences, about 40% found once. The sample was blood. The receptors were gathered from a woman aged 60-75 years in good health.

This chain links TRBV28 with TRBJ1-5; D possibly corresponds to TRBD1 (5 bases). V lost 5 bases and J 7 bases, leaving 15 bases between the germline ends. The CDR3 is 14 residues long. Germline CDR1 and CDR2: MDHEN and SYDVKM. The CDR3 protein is CASSQQVGRQPQHF. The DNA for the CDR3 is TGTGCCAGCAGTCAACAGGTAGGGAGGCAGCCCCAGCATTTT.

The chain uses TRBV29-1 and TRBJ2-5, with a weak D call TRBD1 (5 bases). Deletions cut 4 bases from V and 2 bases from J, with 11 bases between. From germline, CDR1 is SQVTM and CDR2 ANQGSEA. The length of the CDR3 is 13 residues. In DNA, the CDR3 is TGCAGCGTTGCAGACAGCTTTCAAGAGACCCAGTACTTC. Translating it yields CSVADSFQETQYF.

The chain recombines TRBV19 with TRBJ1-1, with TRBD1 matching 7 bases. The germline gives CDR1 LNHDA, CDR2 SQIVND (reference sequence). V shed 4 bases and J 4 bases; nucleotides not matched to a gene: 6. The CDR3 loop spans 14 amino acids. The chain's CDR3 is CASSTTGSGTEAFF. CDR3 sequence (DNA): TGTGCCAGTAGTACGACAGGGAGTGGCACTGAAGCTTTCTTT.

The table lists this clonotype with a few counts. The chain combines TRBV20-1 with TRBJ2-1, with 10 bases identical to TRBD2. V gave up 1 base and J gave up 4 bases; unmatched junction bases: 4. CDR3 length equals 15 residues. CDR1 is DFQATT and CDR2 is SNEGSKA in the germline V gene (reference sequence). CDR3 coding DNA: TGCAGTGCTAGAGGAAGCGGGGGGGAGTACAATGAGCAGTTCTTC. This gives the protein CSARGSGGEYNEQFF.

The CDR3 DNA reads as TGTGCCAGCAGCCAAGCTAGGGGCAGGACCCAGCATTTT. Its translation is CASSQARGRTQHF. The V and J genes are TRBV4-2 and TRBJ1-5, with D tentatively TRBD1 (5 bases). Trimming stripped 1 base from V and 11 bases from J, with 12 bases between. The germline gives CDR1 LGHNA, CDR2 YNFKEQ. This CDR3 region has 13 residues.

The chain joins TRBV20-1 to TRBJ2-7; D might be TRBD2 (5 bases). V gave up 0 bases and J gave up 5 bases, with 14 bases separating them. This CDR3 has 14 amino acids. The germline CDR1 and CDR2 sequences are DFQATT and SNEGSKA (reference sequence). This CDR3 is CSARELGSTHEQYF. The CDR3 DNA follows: TGCAGTGCTAGAGAACTAGGGAGTACGCACGAGCAGTACTTC.

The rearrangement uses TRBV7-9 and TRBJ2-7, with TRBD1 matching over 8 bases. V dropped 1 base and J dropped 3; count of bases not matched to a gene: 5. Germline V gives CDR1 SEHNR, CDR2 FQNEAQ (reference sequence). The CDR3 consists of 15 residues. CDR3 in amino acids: CASSLGGQANYEQYF. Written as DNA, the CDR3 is TGTGCCAGCAGCTTAGGGGGACAGGCGAACTACGAGCAGTACTTC.

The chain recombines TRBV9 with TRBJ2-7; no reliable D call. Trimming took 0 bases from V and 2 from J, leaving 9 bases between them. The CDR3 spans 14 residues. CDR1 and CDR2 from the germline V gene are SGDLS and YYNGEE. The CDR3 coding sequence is TGTGCCAGCAGCGTAGTTGGGAACACCTACGAGCAGTACTTC. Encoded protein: CASSVVGNTYEQYF. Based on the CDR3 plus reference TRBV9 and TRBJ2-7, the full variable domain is DSGVTQTPKHLITATGQRVTLRCSPRSGDLSVYWYQQSLDQGLQFLIQYYNGEERAKGNILERFSAQQFPDLHSELNLSSLELGDSALYFCASSVVGNTYEQYFGPGTRLTVT.

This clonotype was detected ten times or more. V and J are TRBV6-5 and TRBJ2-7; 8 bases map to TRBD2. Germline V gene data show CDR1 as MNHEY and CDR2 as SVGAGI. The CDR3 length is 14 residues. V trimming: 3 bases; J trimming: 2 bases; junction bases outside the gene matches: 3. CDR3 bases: TGTGCCAGCAGTTATCGGGGGGGAACCTACGAGCAGTACTTC. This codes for CASSYRGGTYEQYF.